This T cell receptor (beta chain) was identified in a study of vaccination effects on CD4 cells after COVID-19 (dated by TCRdb to between 2021 and 2023). The study in broad terms: Each participant received two doses of an mRNA SARS-CoV-2 vaccine, either BNT162b2 or mRNA-1273. In both COVID-19 convalescent patients and infection-naive vaccine recipients, the study compared SARS-CoV-2 spike-specific CD4+ TCR repertoires from before mRNA vaccination with those from after it. Cultures from other donors in the study were sequenced with the Oncomine TCR Beta short-read assay on an Illumina iSeq 100. A total of roughly 9 COVID-19 convalescent patients and a handful of SARS-CoV-2-naive healthy vaccine recipients were included in the full study. Points the paper makes about the study in general: Only a small number of convalescent patients were included, and no early post-infection timepoints were available, which limited the study. In healthy vaccine recipients, vaccine-induced clones were almost all SARS-CoV-2 mono-reactive, with only 1 of 255 cross-reactive with common cold coronaviruses. At late post-vaccination timepoints, both infection-induced and vaccine-induced clones showed marked clonal contraction, consistent with waning T cell responses.

The ViraFEST assay stimulated PBMC with viral peptide pools and then used TCR sequencing to identify antigen-specific CD4+ T cell clonotypes by expansion. After around eleven days of culture, CD4+ T cells were isolated with the EasySep CD4+ T cell isolation kit. Healthy vaccine recipients had no prior SARS-CoV-2 infection, confirmed by negative nucleocapsid antibodies before and after vaccination. Each well held fewer than 2.5 million PBMC cultured in IMDM containing approximately 5% human AB serum, around 10 IU/ml IL-2 and gentamicin, along with about 10 ug/ml peptides. Half of the culture medium was replaced with fresh IL-2-containing medium on days 3 and 7. Unless noted otherwise, every peptide stimulation condition was cultured in triplicate wells. PBMC were separated from whole blood using Ficoll-Paque Plus gradient centrifugation and were then either cryopreserved at -140C or used fresh. The spike proteins of SARS-CoV-2 and of the common cold coronaviruses HCoV-NL63, HCoV-OC43 and HCoV-229E were spanned by overlapping peptide pools. The QIAamp micro DNA kit was used to extract genomic DNA from the cultured CD4+ T cells.

The library came from the immunoSEQ multiplex PCR assay. DNA from the CD4+ T cells that had been cultured and isolated underwent TCR beta CDR3 sequencing. Per the source publication's procedure: Non-productive TCR sequences were removed, reads were trimmed to the CDR3 region, and CDR3s of at least 7 amino acids were retained. The MANAFEST web app was used to pick out antigen-specific clonotypes by comparing their expansion in peptide wells with that in reference cultures. To count as positive, a clone had to show expansion at FDR<0.05 compared with the reference and with all other wells, an odds ratio above 5, and a frequency above 0.1% in two replicate wells. A clonotype was defined as cross-reactive if the clonotype was significantly expanded both in SARS-CoV-2 spike wells and in at least one common cold coronavirus spike condition. Using the stringdist R package, CDR3 similarity was measured by Levenshtein distance, and unrooted trees were constructed with ape in R 3.6.1. TCRdb took over this immuneACCESS table, retaining in-frame rearrangements with V and J assigned. Such tables are incomplete; in checked studies, under half of the missing clones stem from an unresolved V gene, and the remainder is unexplained. V and J calls plus clone size are reproduced from that table; the DNA served to infer D and trimming. Present in this sample are some 20,000 clones, around 76% of which were seen just once. The ten largest clones take up approximately 9.1% of the sample.

About this clone itself: Which antigen it targets is not known. One base away there is no much larger clone; base qualities are not given.

The germline V gene yields MNHEY for CDR1 and SVGEGT for CDR2. The CDR3 starts with the cysteine, ends with the phenylalanine, and has 15 residues. Only CDR3 DNA remains: 45 bases, in frame from the first base. V and J lose 4 bases and 0 bases, and a span of 10 bases separates them. The chain is made from TRBV6-2 or TRBV6-3 and TRBJ1-3; the D gene cannot be resolved reliably. The sequence derives from a human donor who received a COVID-19 vaccine. The source was CD4+ T cells from PBMCs cultured with HCoV-NL63 spike peptides, collected before COVID-19 vaccination. In the paper's terms, the cell subset or site label means: HCoV-NL63 spike overlapping peptide pool stimulation. Read as DNA, the sequence is TGTGCCAGCAGTTTCCATTCTCCCTCTGGAAACACCATATATTTT. The resulting protein is CASSFHSPSGNTIYF.